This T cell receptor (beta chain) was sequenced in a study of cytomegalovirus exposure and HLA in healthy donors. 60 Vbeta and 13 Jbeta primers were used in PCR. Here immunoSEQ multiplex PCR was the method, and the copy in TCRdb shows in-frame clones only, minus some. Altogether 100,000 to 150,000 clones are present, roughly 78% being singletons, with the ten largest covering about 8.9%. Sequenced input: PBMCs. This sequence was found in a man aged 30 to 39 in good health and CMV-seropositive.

CDR3 coding DNA: TGTGCCAGTAGTGCCCGGGACAGCCGGGCGAGTGAGCAGTTCTTC. It codes for CASSARDSRASEQFF. The chain joins TRBV19 to TRBJ2-1; TRBD1 agrees at 7 bases. In germline, CDR1 is LNHDA, CDR2 SQIVND (reference sequence). J lost 9 bases, V lost 5 bases, and 13 bases had no gene match. This CDR3 is built from 15 residues.